This T cell receptor beta chain originates from a study of T cell responses to AZD1222 COVID-19 vaccine. Overall study findings and caveats: Just a handful of people given AZD1222 tested seropositive at baseline. Repertoire sampling happened only post peak T cell response. Spike-specific TCR breadth and depth were elevated following two AZD1222 doses. A mostly white British donor set with more females was recruited, and clonal diversity was possibly underestimated.

J was trimmed by 9 bases and V by 0 bases; bases with no gene match: 7. The length of the CDR3 is 15 residues. Germline V lookup: CDR1 SGHRS, CDR2 YFSETQ. The table came from immunoSEQ multiplex PCR; TCRdb's copy has only in-frame clones and leaves some out. This sample has roughly 100,000 clones, with roughly 90% found just once. About this clone: The antigen remains unidentified.

Here the sequenced sample was peripheral blood, taken 28 days after the second AZD1222 dose. The sequence was obtained from an adult who received the AZD1222 COVID-19 vaccine. This rearrangement joins TRBV5-1 to TRBJ2-5, with 11 bases fitting TRBD2. CDR3 region: CASSLVASGGSAQYF. The DNA for the CDR3 is TGCGCCAGCAGCTTGGTGGCTAGCGGGGGGTCGGCCCAGTACTTC.